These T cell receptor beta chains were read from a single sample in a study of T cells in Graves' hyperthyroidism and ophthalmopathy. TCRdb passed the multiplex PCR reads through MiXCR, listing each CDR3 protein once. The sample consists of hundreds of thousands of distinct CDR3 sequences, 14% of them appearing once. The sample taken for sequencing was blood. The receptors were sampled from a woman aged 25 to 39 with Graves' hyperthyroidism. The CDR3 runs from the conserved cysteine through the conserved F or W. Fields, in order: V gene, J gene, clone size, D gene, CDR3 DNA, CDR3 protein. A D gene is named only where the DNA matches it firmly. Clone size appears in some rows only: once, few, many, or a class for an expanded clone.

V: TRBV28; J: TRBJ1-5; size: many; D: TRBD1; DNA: TGTGCCAGCAACCCGACAGGGCCGAGTCAGCCCCAGCATTTT; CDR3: CASNPTGPSQPQHF
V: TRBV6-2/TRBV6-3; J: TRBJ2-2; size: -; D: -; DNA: TGTGCCAGCAGATTACTCGTGTTACATACCGGGGAGCTGTTTTTT; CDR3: CASRLLVLHTGELFF
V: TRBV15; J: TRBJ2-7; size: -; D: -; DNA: TGTGCCACCAGCAGAGGGGTCCTGGGCTACGAGCAGTACTTC; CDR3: CATSRGVLGYEQYF
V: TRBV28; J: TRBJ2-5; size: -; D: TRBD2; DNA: TGTGCCAGCGGTTCAGGACTAGCGAGACAAGAGGCCCAGTACTTC; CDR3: CASGSGLARQEAQYF
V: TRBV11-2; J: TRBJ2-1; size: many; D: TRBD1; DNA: TGTGCCAGCCCAGGGGGACAGACCTTCAATGAGCAGTTCTTC; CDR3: CASPGGQTFNEQFF
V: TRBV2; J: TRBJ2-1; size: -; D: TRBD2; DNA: TGTGCCTCGGGACTAGCGGGGTACAATGAGCAGTTCTTC; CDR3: CASGLAGYNEQFF
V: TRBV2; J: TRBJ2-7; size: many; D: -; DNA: TGTGCCAGCAGTGGACAACAGAGGGGCTACGAGCAGTACTTC; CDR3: CASSGQQRGYEQYF
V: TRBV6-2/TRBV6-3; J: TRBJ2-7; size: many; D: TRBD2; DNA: TGTGCCAGCAGTGGACGAGCGGGAGTGGGCTACGAGCAGTACTTC; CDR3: CASSGRAGVGYEQYF
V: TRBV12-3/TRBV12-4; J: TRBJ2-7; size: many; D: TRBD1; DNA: TGTGCCAGCAGTCCCCGGGACAGAAGCCACGAGCAGTACTTC; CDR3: CASSPRDRSHEQYF
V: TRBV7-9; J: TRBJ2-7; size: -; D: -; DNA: TGTGCCAGCAGCTTAGAGGCTAGAAGAGGCGAGCAGTACTTC; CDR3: CASSLEARRGEQYF
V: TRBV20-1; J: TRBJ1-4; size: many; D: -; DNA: TGCAGTGCTAGAGATCCGTCACAGCCTCCCCCGAAACTGTTTTTT; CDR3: CSARDPSQPPPKLFF
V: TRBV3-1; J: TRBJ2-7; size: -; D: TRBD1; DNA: TGTGCCGGCAGCCGGGACAGAACCTACGAGCAGTACTTC; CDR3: CAGSRDRTYEQYF
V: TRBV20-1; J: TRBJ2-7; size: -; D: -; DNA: TGCAGTGCTAGGAACAGCGATAGGGGGATGGGGACCTACGAGCAGTACTTC; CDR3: CSARNSDRGMGTYEQYF
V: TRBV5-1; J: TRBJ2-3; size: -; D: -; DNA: TGCGCCAGCAGCTTTAGCGCACCGGGCACAGATACGCAGTATTTT; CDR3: CASSFSAPGTDTQYF
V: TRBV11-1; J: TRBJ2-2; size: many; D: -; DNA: TGTGCCAGCAGCTTAGCCCGACAGGCGAACACCGGGGAGCTGTTTTTT; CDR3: CASSLARQANTGELFF
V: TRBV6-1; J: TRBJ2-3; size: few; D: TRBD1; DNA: TGTGCCAGCACCCTACGACAGGGCGGGACAGATACGCAGTATTTT; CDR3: CASTLRQGGTDTQYF
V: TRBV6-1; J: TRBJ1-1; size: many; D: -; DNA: TGTGCCAGCAGTGCGGAACCGAGCGACACTGAAGCTTTCTTT; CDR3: CASSAEPSDTEAFF
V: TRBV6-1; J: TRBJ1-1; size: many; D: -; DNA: TGTGCCAGCAGTGAACGAGGCAGTCCGTCCACTGAAGCTTTCTTT; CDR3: CASSERGSPSTEAFF
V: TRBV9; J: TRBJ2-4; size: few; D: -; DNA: TGTGCCAGCAGCGTAGGACCGGGAGCCAAAAACATTCAGTACTTC; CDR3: CASSVGPGAKNIQYF
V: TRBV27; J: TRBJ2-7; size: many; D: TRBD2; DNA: TGTGCCAGCAGTTTCACCGTAGCGGGAGCGTACTACGAGCAGTACTTC; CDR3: CASSFTVAGAYYEQYF
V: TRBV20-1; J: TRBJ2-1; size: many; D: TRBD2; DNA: TGCAGTGCTAGAGATCGGGGGGTAGGGTTAGGAGGATACAATGAGCAGTTCTTC; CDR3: CSARDRGVGLGGYNEQFF
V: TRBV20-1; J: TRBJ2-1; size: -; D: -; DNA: TGCAGTGCCCCCGAGGTGGGGACCCAACTCAATGAGCAGTTCTTC; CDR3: CSAPEVGTQLNEQFF
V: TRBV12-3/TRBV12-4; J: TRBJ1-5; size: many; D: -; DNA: TGTGCCAGCAGTTTAAAGGGAGGTCAGCCCCAGCATTTT; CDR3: CASSLKGGQPQHF
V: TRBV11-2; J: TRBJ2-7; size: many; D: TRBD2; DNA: TGTGCCAGCAGCCCCCCGGGACTAGCCTACGAGCAGTACTTC; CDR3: CASSPPGLAYEQYF
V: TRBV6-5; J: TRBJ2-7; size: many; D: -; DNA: TGTGCCAGCAGCCCAGGGGAGGGGAGCTCCTACGAGCAGTACTTC; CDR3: CASSPGEGSSYEQYF
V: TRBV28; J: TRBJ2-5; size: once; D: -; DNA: TGTGCCAGCAAAGATGAGACCCAGTACTTC; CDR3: CASKDETQYF
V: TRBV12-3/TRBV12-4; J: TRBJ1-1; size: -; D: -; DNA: TGTGCCAGCAGGCCCCAGGGATTCGGTGAAGCTTTCTTT; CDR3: CASRPQGFGEAFF
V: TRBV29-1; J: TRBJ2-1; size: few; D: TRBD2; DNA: TGCAGCGTTGAAGGGAACGGGAGGAATTTTGAGCAGTTCTTC; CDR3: CSVEGNGRNFEQFF
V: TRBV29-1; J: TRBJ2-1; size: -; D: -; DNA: TGCAGCGCCCTCGGGGGCGGGGTCCCGGGCTCCTACAATGAGCAGTTCTTC; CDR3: CSALGGGVPGSYNEQFF
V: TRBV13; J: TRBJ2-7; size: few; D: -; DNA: TGTGCCAGCAGCTTTGGTCTGGTTGACTACGAGCAGTACTTC; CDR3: CASSFGLVDYEQYF
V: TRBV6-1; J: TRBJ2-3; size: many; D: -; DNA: TGTGCCAGCATGAGGGGACCTACAGATACGCAGTATTTT; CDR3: CASMRGPTDTQYF
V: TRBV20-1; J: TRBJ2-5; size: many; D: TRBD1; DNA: TGCAGTGCATACAGGGGGCTGGAGGAGACCCAGTACTTC; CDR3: CSAYRGLEETQYF
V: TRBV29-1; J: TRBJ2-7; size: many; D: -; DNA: TGCAGCGTTGTTCCCTCCCGGGGACTGAGGACCTACGAGCAGTACTTC; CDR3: CSVVPSRGLRTYEQYF
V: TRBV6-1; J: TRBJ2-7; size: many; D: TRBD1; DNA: TGTGCCAGCAGTGAAGACGGGACAGGTGCCTACGAGCAGTACTTC; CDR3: CASSEDGTGAYEQYF
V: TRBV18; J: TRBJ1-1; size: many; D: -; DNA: TGTGCCAGCTCACGGTGGACTGAAGCTTTCTTT; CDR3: CASSRWTEAFF
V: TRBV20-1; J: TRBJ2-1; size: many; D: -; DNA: TGCAGTGCAACGTTTTGGGGCTTGCTCGATGAGCAGTTCTTC; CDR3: CSATFWGLLDEQFF
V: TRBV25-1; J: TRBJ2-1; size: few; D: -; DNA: TGTGCCAGCCGGTGGGGAGATTGGTTCTTC; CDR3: CASRWGDWFF
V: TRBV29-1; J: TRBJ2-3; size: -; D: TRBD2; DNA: TGCAGCGTTGAAGATTTGCCCGACCTCACGCTTACTAGCGGGAAAAGCACAGATACGCAGTATTTT; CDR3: CSVEDLPDLTLTSGKSTDTQYF
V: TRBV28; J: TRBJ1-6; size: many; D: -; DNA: TGTGCCGGATCAGGGAGAGATAATAATTCACCCCTCCACTTT; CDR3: CAGSGRDNNSPLHF
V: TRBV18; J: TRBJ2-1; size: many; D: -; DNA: TGTGCCAGCTCACCACCCTCAGTGAGCTCCTACAATGAGCAGTTCTTC; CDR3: CASSPPSVSSYNEQFF
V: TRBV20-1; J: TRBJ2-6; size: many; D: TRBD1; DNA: TGCAGTGCTACGGGACAGGGAGGAGCTGGGGCCAACGTCCTGACTTTC; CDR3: CSATGQGGAGANVLTF
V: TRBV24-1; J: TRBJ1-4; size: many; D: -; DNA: TGTGCCACCAGTGATCCCCAGGGAAAACTGTTTTTT; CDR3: CATSDPQGKLFF
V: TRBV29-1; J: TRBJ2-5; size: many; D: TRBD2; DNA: TGCAGCGCGGAGCGGGGTTTTGGGCAAGAGACCCAGTACTTC; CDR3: CSAERGFGQETQYF
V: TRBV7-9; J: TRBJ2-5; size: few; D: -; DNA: TGTGCCAGCAGCTTAGGGATGCAGGAGACCCAGTACTTC; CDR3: CASSLGMQETQYF
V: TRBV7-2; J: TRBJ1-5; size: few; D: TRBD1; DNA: TGTGCCAGCAGCTCTCACTTCCGACAGGGGAGGTTTCAGCCCCAGCATTTT; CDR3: CASSSHFRQGRFQPQHF
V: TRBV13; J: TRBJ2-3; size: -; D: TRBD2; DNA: TGTGCCAGCAGCATAACTAGCGGAAGCACAGATACGCAGTATTTT; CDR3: CASSITSGSTDTQYF
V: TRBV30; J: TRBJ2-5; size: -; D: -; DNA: TGTGCCTGGAATCAGGGGTTACAAGAGACCCAGTACTTC; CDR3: CAWNQGLQETQYF
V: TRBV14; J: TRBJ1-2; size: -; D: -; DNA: TGTGCCAGCAGCCAAGATTTTGGAGGGAAGGTTGATGGCTACACCTTC; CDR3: CASSQDFGGKVDGYTF
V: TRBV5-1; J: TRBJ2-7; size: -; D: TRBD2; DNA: TGCGCCAGCAGCCCGGAGGGTCTAGCGGGTACTTACGAGCAGTACTTC; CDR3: CASSPEGLAGTYEQYF
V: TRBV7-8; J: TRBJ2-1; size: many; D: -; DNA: TGTGCCAGCAGCGGGGAGGCCTGGGTTAATGAGCAGTTCTTC; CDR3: CASSGEAWVNEQFF
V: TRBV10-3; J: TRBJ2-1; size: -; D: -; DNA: TGTGCCATCAGGGTGGGGAGCTCCTACAATGAGCAGTTCTTC; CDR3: CAIRVGSSYNEQFF
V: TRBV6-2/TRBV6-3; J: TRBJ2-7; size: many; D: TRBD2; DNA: TGTGCCAGCAGTTATTTCCGGAGCGGGAGTACCTACGAGCAGTACTTC; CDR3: CASSYFRSGSTYEQYF
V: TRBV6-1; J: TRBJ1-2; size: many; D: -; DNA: TGTGCCAGCAGCGGACAGTCCCGTCACTGGTATCTGCCGGGCTATGGCTACACCTTC; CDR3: CASSGQSRHWYLPGYGYTF
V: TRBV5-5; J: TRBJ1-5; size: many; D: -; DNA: TGTGCCAGCAGCAGCGGTGTAATAGGCAATCAGCCCCAGCATTTT; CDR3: CASSSGVIGNQPQHF
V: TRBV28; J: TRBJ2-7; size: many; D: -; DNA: TGTGCCAGCAGTTTACAATACTACGAGCAGTACTTC; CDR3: CASSLQYYEQYF
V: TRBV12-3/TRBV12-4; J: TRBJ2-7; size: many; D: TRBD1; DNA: TGTGCCAGCAGATCTGACAGGGCCGGGCAGTACTTC; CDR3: CASRSDRAGQYF
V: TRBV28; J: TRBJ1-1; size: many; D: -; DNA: TGTGCCAGCAGTTTATCGGACTTAGGGAGCACTGAAGCTTTCTTT; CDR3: CASSLSDLGSTEAFF